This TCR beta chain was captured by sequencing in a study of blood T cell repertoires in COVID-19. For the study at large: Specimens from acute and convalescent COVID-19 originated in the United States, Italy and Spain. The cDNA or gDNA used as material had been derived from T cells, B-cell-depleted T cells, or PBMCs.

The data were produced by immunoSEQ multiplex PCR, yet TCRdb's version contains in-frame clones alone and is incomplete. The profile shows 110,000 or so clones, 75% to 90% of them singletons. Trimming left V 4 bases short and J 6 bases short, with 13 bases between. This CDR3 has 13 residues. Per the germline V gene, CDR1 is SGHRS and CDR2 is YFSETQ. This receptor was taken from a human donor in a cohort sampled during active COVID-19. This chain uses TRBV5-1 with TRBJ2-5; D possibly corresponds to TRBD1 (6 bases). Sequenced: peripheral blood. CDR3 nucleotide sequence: TGCGCCAGCAGCCTGGCCGGGGACAAGACCCAGTACTTC. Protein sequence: CASSLAGDKTQYF.